Described below is a single T cell receptor (beta chain) sequence and its context. Authors' methods: Amplification from reference gene primers served as the basis for estimated nucleated cell counts. Assay: immunoSEQ multiplex PCR; the TCRdb copy retains only in-frame clones and omits some. V, J and clone size are taken as reported in that table, and D and trimming were inferred from the DNA itself. The top ten hold about 3.8% of the sample, which has tens of thousands of clones, 85% seen once. The data were taken from a study of blood T cell repertoires in COVID-19. In the study overall: From the United States, Italy and Spain came samples of acute and convalescent COVID-19. Sources were T cells, B-cell-depleted T cells, or PBMCs; the material itself was cDNA or gDNA.

Germline values: CDR1 MGHRA, CDR2 YSYEKL. This CDR3 region has 15 residues. V lost 4 bases, J lost 1 base, and 13 bases lay in between. The chain is built from TRBV4-1 and TRBJ1-1; D not certain. Material for sequencing was peripheral blood. This clonotype originated in a man aged 55-75 years with acute or convalescent COVID-19. DNA for the CDR3: TGCGCCAGCAGCCCATCGGGATCTAGGAACACTGAAGCTTTCTTT. Its protein is CASSPSGSRNTEAFF.